The entry below describes one TCR beta chain. The record originates from a study of T cells expressing NK-cell markers. TCRdb re-called the 5' RACE reads, yielding one record per CDR3 amino acid sequence without DNA. This repertoire includes about 390,000 distinct CDR3 sequences. Germline V gene sequence: CDR1 SNHLY, CDR2 FYNNEI. This CDR3 spans 14 amino acids. The sequence derives from a woman aged 50 to 60 in good health. The chain couples TRBV2 to TRBJ2-7; the D call of TRBD1 rests on TCRdb alone, since no DNA is present to check it. Sequencing was done on a sample of blood T cells: a sorted CD56 or NKG2C T cell subset, CD4+ or CD8+ T cells, or bulk PBMC T cells (not recorded which). The CDR3 protein is CASSGGQLDYEQYF.